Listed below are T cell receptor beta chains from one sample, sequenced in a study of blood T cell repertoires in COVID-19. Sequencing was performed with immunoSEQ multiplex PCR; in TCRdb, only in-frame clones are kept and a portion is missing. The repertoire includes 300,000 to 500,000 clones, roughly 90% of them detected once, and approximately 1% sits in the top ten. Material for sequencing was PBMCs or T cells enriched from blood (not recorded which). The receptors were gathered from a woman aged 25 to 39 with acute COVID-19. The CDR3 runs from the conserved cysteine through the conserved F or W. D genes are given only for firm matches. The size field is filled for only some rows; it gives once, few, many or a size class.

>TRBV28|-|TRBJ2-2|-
TGTGCCAGCAGGGGGCGATTGGGCACCGGGGAGCTGTTTTTT
CASRGRLGTGELFF
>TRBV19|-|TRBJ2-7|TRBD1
TGTGCCAGTAGCATGGGGGACAGCTCCTACGAGCAGTACTTC
CASSMGDSSYEQYF
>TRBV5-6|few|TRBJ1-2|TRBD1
TGTGCCAGCAGCTCAGGGACAGCCTATGGCTACACCTTC
CASSSGTAYGYTF
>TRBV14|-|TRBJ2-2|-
TGTGCCAGCAGCCAGGGGCCAGAATACACCGGGGAGCTGTTTTTT
CASSQGPEYTGELFF
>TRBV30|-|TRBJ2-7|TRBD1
TGTGCCTGGAGAAGGACAGGACCCTACGAGCAGTACTTC
CAWRRTGPYEQYF
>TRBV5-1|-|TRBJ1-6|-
TGCGCCAGCAGCTTTTTTGGGGCAAAGTATAATTCACCCCTCCACTTT
CASSFFGAKYNSPLHF
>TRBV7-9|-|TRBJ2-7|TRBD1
TGTGCCAGCAGCCCCACCCCCGGGACAGGCCCCTACGAGCAGTACTTC
CASSPTPGTGPYEQYF
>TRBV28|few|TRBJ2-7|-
TGTGCCAGCAGAACTAGGCTGGGGGCGGTCAGCGAGCAGTACTTC
CASRTRLGAVSEQYF
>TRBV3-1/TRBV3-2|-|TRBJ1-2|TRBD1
TGTGCCAGCAGCCAACTGGACAGGGGATATGGCTACACCTTC
CASSQLDRGYGYTF
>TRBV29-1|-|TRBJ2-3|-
TGCAGCGTTGAAGGGGGCGCCTCCGATACGCAGTATTTT
CSVEGGASDTQYF
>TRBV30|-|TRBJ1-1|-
TGTGCCAGCATGACAGTAATGAACACTGAAGCTTTCTTT
CASMTVMNTEAFF
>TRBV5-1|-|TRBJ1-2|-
TGCGCCAGCAGCTTGGGTGGACAACCGAGTCGTGGCTACACCTTC
CASSLGGQPSRGYTF
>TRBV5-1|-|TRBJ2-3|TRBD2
TGCGCCAGCAGCTCGGGGACTAGCGGGCCGGATACGCAGTATTTT
CASSSGTSGPDTQYF
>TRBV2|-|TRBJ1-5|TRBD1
TGTGCCAGCAGTCGGACAGGAGAAAGCAATCAGCCCCAGCATTTT
CASSRTGESNQPQHF
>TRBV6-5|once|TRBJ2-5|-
TGTGCCAGTTCCACAGGAGGGAAGAAACAAGAGACCCAGTACTTC
CASSTGGKKQETQYF
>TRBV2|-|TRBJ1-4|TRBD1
TGTGCCAGCAGTTATTTACAGGGGTTAGGTGAAAAACTGTTTTTT
CASSYLQGLGEKLFF
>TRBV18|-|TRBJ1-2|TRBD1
TGTGCCAGCGCTACAGGGGCTAACTATGGCTACACCTTC
CASATGANYGYTF
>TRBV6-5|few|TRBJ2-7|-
TGTGCCACCAAGGACAGTTCCTACGAGCAGTACTTC
CATKDSSYEQYF
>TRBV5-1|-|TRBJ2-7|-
TGCGCCAGCAGCTTAGAAACGGGGGATACCTACGAGCAGTACTTC
CASSLETGDTYEQYF
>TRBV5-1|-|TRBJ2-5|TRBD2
TGCGCCAGCAGCTTGTCGGGGGGATCTCAAGAGACCCAGTACTTC
CASSLSGGSQETQYF
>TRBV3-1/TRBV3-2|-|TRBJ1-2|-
TGTGCCAGCAGCCCTAGCGTGGCTCGTGGCTACACCTTC
CASSPSVARGYTF
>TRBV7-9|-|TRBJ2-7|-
TGTGCCAGCAGCCCTCGGACTGAGCAGTACTTC
CASSPRTEQYF
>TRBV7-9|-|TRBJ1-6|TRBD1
TGTGCCAGCAGCTTAGCGCCGGACAGGGGTAATTCACCCCTCCACTTT
CASSLAPDRGNSPLHF
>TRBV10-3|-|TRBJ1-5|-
TGTGCCATCAGTGAGTCATCAGGGTCCGAGAGCAATCAGCCCCAGCATTTT
CAISESSGSESNQPQHF
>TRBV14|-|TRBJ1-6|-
TGTGCCAGCAGCCAAGTTCTCGGTTATTCACCCCTCCACTTT
CASSQVLGYSPLHF
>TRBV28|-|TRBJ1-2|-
TGTGCGGCAGCAGTGGCAGGGGAATATGGCTACACCTTC
CAAAVAGEYGYTF
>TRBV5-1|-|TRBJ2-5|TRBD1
TGCGCCAGCAAGATAAGGGACAGGGGGACAGAGACCCAGTACTTC
CASKIRDRGTETQYF
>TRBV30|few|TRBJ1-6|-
TGTGCCTGGTTAACAGGGAGTTCACCCCTCCACTTT
CAWLTGSSPLHF
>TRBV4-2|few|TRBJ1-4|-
TGTGCCAGCAGCCAAGAGAGGGCAGCGATTAATGAAAAACTGTTTTTT
CASSQERAAINEKLFF
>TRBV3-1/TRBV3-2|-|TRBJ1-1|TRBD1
TGTGCCAGCAGCTATAACAGGGGTTTAACTGAAGCTTTCTTT
CASSYNRGLTEAFF
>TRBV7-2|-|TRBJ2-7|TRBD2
TGTGCCAGCAGCCCTAATGGGGGGGGAGGCTACGAGCAGTACTTC
CASSPNGGGGYEQYF
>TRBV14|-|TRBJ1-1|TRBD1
TGTGCCAGCAGCCCCACCGGAAGGCCAGGGGGAGGCACTGAAGCTTTCTTT
CASSPTGRPGGGTEAFF
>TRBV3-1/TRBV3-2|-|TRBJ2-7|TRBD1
TGTGCCAGCAGCCTTGGACAGGGTCCCTACGAGCAGTACTTC
CASSLGQGPYEQYF
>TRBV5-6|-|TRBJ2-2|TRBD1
TGTGCCAGCAGCTTGGCCGACAGGGTTCTTTATCCCGGGGAGCTGTTTTTT
CASSLADRVLYPGELFF
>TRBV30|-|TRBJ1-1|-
TGTGCCTGGAGTGTTGGGGGGATGGGCACTGAAGCTTTCTTT
CAWSVGGMGTEAFF
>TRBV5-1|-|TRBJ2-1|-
TGCGCCAGCAGCTTGATGGGCGACAATGAGCAGTTCTTC
CASSLMGDNEQFF
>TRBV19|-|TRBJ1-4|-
TGTGCCAGTAGTATCGCCCGCAGTGAAAAACTGTTTTTT
CASSIARSEKLFF
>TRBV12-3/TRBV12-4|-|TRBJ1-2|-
TGTGCCAGCAGTTTCTTGGGGGGCTATGGCTACACCTTC
CASSFLGGYGYTF
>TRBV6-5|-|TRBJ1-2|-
TGTGCCAGCAGCGAGACAGGCGCCTATGGCTACACCTTC
CASSETGAYGYTF
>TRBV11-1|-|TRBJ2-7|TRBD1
TGTGCCAGCAGCTTAGGTCCAGGGGGTAACGAGCAGTACTTC
CASSLGPGGNEQYF
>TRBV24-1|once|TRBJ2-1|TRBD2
TGTGCCACCAGTGACCCTTCTTCTAGCGGGGGGATCAATGAGCAGTTCTTC
CATSDPSSSGGINEQFF
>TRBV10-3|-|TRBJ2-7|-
TGTGCCATCAATGCGGGAACTTGGTCCTACGAGCAGTACTTC
CAINAGTWSYEQYF
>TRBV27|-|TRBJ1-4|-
TGTGCCAGCCATCAAACTCTCATTCCCGATAGACGGGGGGAATTGGAAAAACTGTTTTTT
CASHQTLIPDRRGELEKLFF
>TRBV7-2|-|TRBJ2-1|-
TGTGCCAGCAGCTTGGGACTTTATTACAATGAGCAGTTCTTC
CASSLGLYYNEQFF
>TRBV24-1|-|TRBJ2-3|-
TGTGCCACCAGTGATTTCGTGGGGGCGTCACAGTATTTT
CATSDFVGASQYF
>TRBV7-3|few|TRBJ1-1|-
TGTGCCAGCAGCTTACAGGGGAGGAACACTGAAGCTTTCTTT
CASSLQGRNTEAFF
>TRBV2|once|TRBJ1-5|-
TGTGCCAGCAGTGCGGAGGATTATAGCAATCAGCCCCAGCATTTT
CASSAEDYSNQPQHF
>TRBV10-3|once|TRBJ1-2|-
TGTGCCATCAGGGGGCTCCCTGAACAGGACCTCGGCTACACCTTC
CAIRGLPEQDLGYTF
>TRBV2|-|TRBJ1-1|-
TGTGCCACCCTACCTTGGACAGCGAACACTGAAGCTTTCTTT
CATLPWTANTEAFF
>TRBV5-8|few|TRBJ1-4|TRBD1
TGTGCCAGCAGCTTGTCCGCCGGGCAGGGGGGTGAAAAACTGTTTTTT
CASSLSAGQGGEKLFF
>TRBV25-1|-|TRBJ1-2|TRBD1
TGTGCCAGCAGTCCAAATAGGGACAGGGGGCGCGGTGGCTACACCTTC
CASSPNRDRGRGGYTF